The T cell receptor beta chain under discussion was sequenced for a study of T cell responses to AZD1222 COVID-19 vaccine. This clone has only one observation. Between the trimmed V and J ends, which lost 3 bases and 0 bases, there was a span of 13 bases. Germline-derived CDR1 and CDR2 are SGHRS and YFSETQ. The CDR3 length is 16 residues. Sequencing was performed with immunoSEQ multiplex PCR; in TCRdb, only in-frame clones are kept and a portion is missing. The table includes around 140,000 clones, just over 90% detected once. Sequencing was performed on peripheral blood, taken on day 0 of AZD1222 vaccination. This sequence originates from an adult in good health. V is TRBV5-1 and J is TRBJ2-1, with no clear D. The CDR3 region has the DNA TGCGCCAGCAGCTGGATTGGAACTGACTCCTACAATGAGCAGTTCTTC. This gives the protein CASSWIGTDSYNEQFF.